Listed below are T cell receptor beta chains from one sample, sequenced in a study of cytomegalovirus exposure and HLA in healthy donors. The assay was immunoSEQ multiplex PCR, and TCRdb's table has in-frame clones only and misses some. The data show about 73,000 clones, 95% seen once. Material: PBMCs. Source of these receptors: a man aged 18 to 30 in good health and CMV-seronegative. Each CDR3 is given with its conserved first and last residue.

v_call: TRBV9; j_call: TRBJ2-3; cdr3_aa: CASSVPPGIADTQYF
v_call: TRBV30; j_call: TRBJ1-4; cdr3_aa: CAWTRQFNEKLFF
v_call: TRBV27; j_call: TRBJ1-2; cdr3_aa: CASRDRGLVYGYTF
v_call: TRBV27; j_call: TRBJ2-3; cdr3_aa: CASMSQRGSTDTQYF
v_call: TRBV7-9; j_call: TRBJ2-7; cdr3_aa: CASSPQGTSYEQYF
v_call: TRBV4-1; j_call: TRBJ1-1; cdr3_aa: CASSSGVNTEAFF
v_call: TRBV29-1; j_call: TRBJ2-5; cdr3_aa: CSVDLTEPTTQYF
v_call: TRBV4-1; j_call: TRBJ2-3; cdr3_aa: CASSQVGGSNTDTQYF
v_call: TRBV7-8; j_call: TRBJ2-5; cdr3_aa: CASSLGWGQGRQETQYF
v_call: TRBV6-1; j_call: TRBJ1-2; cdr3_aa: CASSESGQFGYTF
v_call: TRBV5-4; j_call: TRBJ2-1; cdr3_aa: CASSSPSGGLYNEQFF
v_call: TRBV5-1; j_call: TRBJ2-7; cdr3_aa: CASSTGQTRSYEQYF
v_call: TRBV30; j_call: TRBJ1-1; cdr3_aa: CAWGLGVTEAFF
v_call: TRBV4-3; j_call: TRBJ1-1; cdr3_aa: CASSRREREGTEAFF
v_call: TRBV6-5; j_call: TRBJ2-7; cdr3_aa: CASSYSAAGTDYEQYF
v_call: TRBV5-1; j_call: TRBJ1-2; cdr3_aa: CASSLVGQGYGYTF
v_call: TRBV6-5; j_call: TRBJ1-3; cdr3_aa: CASSYSRGFGNTIYF
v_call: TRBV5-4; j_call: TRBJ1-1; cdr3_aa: CASSFGAADTEAFF
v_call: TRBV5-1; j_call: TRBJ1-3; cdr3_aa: CASSLLSTGSGNTIYF
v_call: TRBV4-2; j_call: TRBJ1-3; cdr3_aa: CASSQDRLRSGNTIYF
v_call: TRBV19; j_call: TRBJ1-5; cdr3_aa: CASAGRSGNQPQHF
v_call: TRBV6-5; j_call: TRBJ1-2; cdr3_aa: CASSTSSGPNYGYTF
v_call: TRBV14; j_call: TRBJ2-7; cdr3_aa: CASSQEGTWTKGSYEQYF
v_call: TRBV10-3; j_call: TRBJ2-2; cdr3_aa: CAISERLAGGSGELFF
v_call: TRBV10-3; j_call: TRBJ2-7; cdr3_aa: CAISPGQGAGEQYF
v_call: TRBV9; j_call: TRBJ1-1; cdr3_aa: CASSVEPNTEAFF
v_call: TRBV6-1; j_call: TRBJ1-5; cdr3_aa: CASSAIQGVDQPQHF